The rows below give T cell receptor beta chains drawn from one sample of a study of T cell repertoires in cytomegalovirus infection. No cognate antigen is known for these TCRs. TCRdb independently ran MiXCR on the reads; one entry per CDR3 protein. The sample lists about 130,000 distinct CDR3 sequences; more than 20% were seen once. Sequencing input: PBMCs, sequenced either directly or after in vitro stimulation (not recorded which). Source of these receptors: a human donor in good health (CMV status not recorded). Some clones in this sample may be carry-over from other donors' samples. CDR3s include the opening cysteine and the closing phenylalanine or tryptophan. Expanded clones get a size class; other rows say once, few or many, or leave the size out.

j_call clone_size v_call cdr3_aa
TRBJ1-4 few TRBV4-1 CASSQAGHPPFF
TRBJ2-2 many TRBV7-2 CASSLMRESGELFF
TRBJ1-1 NA TRBV19 CASSIRFPAARNTEAFF
TRBJ2-7 NA TRBV12-3/TRBV12-4 CASSTSGRVYEQYF
TRBJ1-2 NA TRBV7-9 CASSLVQEVIYGYTF
TRBJ2-1 NA TRBV2 CASSVRTSGHNEQFF
TRBJ2-5 few TRBV10-3 CAISPGLANLQETQYF
TRBJ1-1 NA TRBV7-3 CASSPSGTRRGTEAFF
TRBJ2-5 few TRBV14 CASSQVTRETQYF
TRBJ2-1 NA TRBV19 CASSITSTYNEQFF
TRBJ1-5 many TRBV7-2 CASSPYLLSQPQHF
TRBJ1-2 few TRBV12-3/TRBV12-4 CASRAGSAFYGYTF
TRBJ2-1 NA TRBV12-3/TRBV12-4 CASSPTSGKFEQFF
TRBJ2-2 NA TRBV11-2 CASSWTSGSPGELFF
TRBJ2-7 few TRBV12-3/TRBV12-4 CASSRAGGTYEQYF
TRBJ1-2 many TRBV18 CASSPDIANYGYTF
TRBJ2-3 NA TRBV24-1 CATSRDSADTQYF
TRBJ1-6 many TRBV7-2 CASSLGGTGPYNSPLHF
TRBJ2-3 NA TRBV20-1 CSYYREGGTQYF
TRBJ2-1 NA TRBV20-1 CSAMDRFYNEQFF
TRBJ2-1 many TRBV7-8 CASSIHDRLAGGNEQFF
TRBJ2-4 few TRBV4-1 CASSPPALAGDNIQYF
TRBJ2-5 NA TRBV6-6 CASSYRTGSGETQYF
TRBJ2-1 NA TRBV3-1 CASSRGGPYNEQFF
TRBJ2-1 NA TRBV6-2/TRBV6-3 CASSPGLGGNEQFF
TRBJ1-3 NA TRBV19 CATSLILGNTIYF
TRBJ2-1 NA TRBV15 CATSDSLLAGYGNEQFF
TRBJ2-1 few TRBV27 CASRIGVNEQFF
TRBJ2-1 few TRBV7-2 CASSLAQTYNEQFF
TRBJ1-1 few TRBV7-2 CASSLPTGRLENTEAFF
TRBJ2-1 NA TRBV12-5 CASGLALLAGVDNEQFF
TRBJ2-7 NA TRBV6-8 CASNLQGYEQYF
TRBJ2-5 few TRBV5-8 CASRPGVPVGETQYF
TRBJ2-2 NA TRBV6-6 CASSTTSDFTGELFF
TRBJ2-4 NA TRBV11-2 CASSWARSGNIQYF
TRBJ1-2 many TRBV7-2 CASSLKKNYGYTF
TRBJ2-1 many TRBV6-1 CASRGTSGTNYNEQFF
TRBJ1-1 few TRBV6-5 CASSPSPRGEAFF
TRBJ1-6 NA TRBV11-2 CASSLRPDGWGSPLHF
TRBJ2-3 NA TRBV7-2 CASSVRQRGNTQYF